Given below is one TCR beta chain in context. In the authors' workflow: Reference gene primers were amplified, and this amplification served to estimate nucleated cell counts. Produced via immunoSEQ multiplex PCR; TCRdb's table is partial and in-frame only. V, J and clone size derive from that table, while D and trimming were established from the DNA sequence. Of around 180,000 clones detected, 70% to 90% appear once; the ten largest clones hold roughly 3.5%. The data derive from a study of blood T cell repertoires in COVID-19. As for the study in general: COVID-19 samples, acute and convalescent, were from the United States, Italy and Spain. T cells, B-cell-depleted T cells, or PBMCs provided the cDNA or gDNA that served as material.

This receptor was identified in a man in his 60s with acute or convalescent COVID-19. The sequenced material came from peripheral blood.

CDR3 DNA sequence: TGTGCCAGCAGGGCCGAATACAATGAGCAGTTCTTC. Amino acids: CASRAEYNEQFF. The rearrangement joins TRBV27 to TRBJ2-1; no reliable D call. Germline CDR1 MNHEY, CDR2 SMNVEV (reference sequence). The V end was cut by 6 bases, the J end by 4 bases, with 7 bases between. The CDR3 has 12 residues.